The 6 T cell receptor beta chains listed next were all sequenced from one sample in a study of cytomegalovirus exposure and HLA in healthy donors. The PCR contained 60 Vbeta and 13 Jbeta primers. Here immunoSEQ multiplex PCR was the method, and the copy in TCRdb shows in-frame clones only, minus some. This table holds some 190,000 clones, roughly 74% found once. The sample taken for sequencing was PBMCs. The source is a female donor in good health and CMV-seronegative.

This clone was picked up a small number of times. This sequence joins TRBV28 and TRBJ1-5; no reliable D call. This CDR3 comprises 13 residues. V was cut by 3 bases and J by 6 bases, with 9 bases left in between. From germline, CDR1 is MDHEN and CDR2 SYDVKM. The CDR3 sequence: CASSFEWSQPQHF. The CDR3 nucleotides are TGTGCCAGCAGTTTCGAGTGGAGTCAGCCCCAGCATTTT.

This clone was seen once. V and J are TRBV27 and TRBJ2-7; the D is unclear. The germline gives CDR1 MNHEY, CDR2 SMNVEV (reference sequence). The CDR3 runs 14 residues. The ends were cut back, 3 bases at V and 2 bases at J, with 11 bases in the middle. CDR3 amino acids: CASSLNRETYEQYF. For the CDR3, the DNA is TGTGCCAGCAGTTTGAACAGAGAAACCTACGAGCAGTACTTC.

To note about this clone: Other DNA sequences from this sample encode an identical CDR3 as well. V and J are TRBV5-1 and TRBJ2-7; D call uncertain. The V and J ends lost 4 bases and 2 bases respectively, with 13 bases between them. The germline gives CDR1 SGHRS, CDR2 YFSETQ. This CDR3 contains 14 residues. The CDR3: CASSRNGQAYEQYF. The CDR3 nucleotides read TGCGCCAGCAGCCGGAATGGGCAGGCCTACGAGCAGTACTTC.

The chain couples TRBV11-3 to TRBJ2-5; D is unresolved. Trimming stripped 1 base from V and 8 bases from J, with 8 bases between. Germline V gene data show CDR1 as SGHNT and CDR2 as YENEEA. The CDR3 has 12 amino acids. As DNA, the CDR3 is TGTGCCAGCAGCTTAGTACCGAGAACCCAGTACTTC. Protein product: CASSLVPRTQYF.

The chain employs TRBV7-8 and TRBJ1-3, with D possibly TRBD1 on 5 matching bases. CDR3 length equals 14 residues. The ends were cut back, 7 bases at V and 3 bases at J, with 13 bases in the middle. From germline, CDR1 is SGHVS and CDR2 FQNEAQ. The CDR3 sequence: CASNSQGFGNTIYF. In DNA, the CDR3 is TGTGCCAGCAACAGCCAGGGCTTTGGAAACACCATATATTTT.

This clone was seen more than once but under ten times. This sequence joins TRBV30 and TRBJ2-7; D call uncertain. From germline, CDR1 is GTSNPN and CDR2 SVGIG (reference sequence). V was shortened by 4 bases and J by 2 bases, with 12 bases between the two germline ends. This CDR3 has 13 amino acids. The CDR3 sequence is CAWNRMETYEQYF. In DNA form, the CDR3 reads TGTGCCTGGAATCGGATGGAGACCTACGAGCAGTACTTC.